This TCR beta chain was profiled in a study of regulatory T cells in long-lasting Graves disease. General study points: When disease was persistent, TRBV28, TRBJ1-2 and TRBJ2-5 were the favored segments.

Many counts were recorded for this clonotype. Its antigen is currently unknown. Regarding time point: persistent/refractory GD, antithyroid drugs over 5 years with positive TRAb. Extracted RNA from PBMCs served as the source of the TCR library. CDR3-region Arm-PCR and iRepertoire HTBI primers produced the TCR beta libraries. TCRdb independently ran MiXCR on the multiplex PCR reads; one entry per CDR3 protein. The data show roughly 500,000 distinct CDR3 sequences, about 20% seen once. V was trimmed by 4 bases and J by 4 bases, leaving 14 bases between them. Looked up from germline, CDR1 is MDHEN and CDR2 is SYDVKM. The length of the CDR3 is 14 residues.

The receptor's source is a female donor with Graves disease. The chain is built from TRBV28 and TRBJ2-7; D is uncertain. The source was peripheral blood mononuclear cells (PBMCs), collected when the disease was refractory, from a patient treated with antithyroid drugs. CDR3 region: CASSSFPPVYEQYF. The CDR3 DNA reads TGTGCCAGCAGTTCTTTCCCCCCAGTTTACGAGCAGTACTTC. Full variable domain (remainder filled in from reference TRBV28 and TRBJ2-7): DVKVTQSSRYLVKRTGEKVFLECVQDMDHENMFWYRQDPGLGLRLIYFSYDVKMKEKGDIPEGYSVSREKKERFSLILESASTNQTSMYLCASSSFPPVYEQYFGPGTRLTVT.